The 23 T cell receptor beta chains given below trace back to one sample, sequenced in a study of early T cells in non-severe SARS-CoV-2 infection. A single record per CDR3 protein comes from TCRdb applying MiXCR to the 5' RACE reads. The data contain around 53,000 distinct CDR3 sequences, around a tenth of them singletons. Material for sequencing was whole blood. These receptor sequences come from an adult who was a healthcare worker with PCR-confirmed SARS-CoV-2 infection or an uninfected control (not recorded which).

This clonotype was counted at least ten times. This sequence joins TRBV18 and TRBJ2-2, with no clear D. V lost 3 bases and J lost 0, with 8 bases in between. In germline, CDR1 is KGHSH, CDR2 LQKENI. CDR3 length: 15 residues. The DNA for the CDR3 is TGTGCCAGCTCACCCCCGCAGCCGAACACCGGGGAGCTGTTTTTT. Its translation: CASSPPQPNTGELFF.

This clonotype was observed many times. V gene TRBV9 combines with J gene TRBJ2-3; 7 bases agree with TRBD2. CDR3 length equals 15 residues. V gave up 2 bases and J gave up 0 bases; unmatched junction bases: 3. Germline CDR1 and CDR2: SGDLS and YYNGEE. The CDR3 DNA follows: TGTGCCAGCAGCGTTAGGCGGGAGAGCACAGATACGCAGTATTTT. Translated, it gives CASSVRRESTDTQYF. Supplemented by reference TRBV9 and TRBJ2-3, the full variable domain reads DSGVTQTPKHLITATGQRVTLRCSPRSGDLSVYWYQQSLDQGLQFLIQYYNGEERAKGNILERFSAQQFPDLHSELNLSSLELGDSALYFCASSVRRESTDTQYFGPGTRLTVL.

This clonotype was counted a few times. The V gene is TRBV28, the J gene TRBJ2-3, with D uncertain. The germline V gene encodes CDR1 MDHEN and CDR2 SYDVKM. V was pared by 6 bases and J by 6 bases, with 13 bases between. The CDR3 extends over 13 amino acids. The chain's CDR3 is CASSPMVMDTQYF. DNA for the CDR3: TGTGCCAGCAGCCCCATGGTCATGGATACGCAGTATTTT.

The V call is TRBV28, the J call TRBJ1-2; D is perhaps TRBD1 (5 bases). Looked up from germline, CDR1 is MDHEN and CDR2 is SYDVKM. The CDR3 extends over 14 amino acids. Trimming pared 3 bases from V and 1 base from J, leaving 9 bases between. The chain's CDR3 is CASSFLGGNYGYTF. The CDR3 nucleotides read TGTGCCAGCAGTTTTCTGGGGGGTAACTATGGCTACACCTTC.

CDR3 coding DNA: TGTGCCAGCAGCTTGGACAGGGGGCCCAACGAGCAGTACTTC. Its protein is CASSLDRGPNEQYF. V is TRBV7-9 and J is TRBJ2-7; 11 nucleotides line up with TRBD1. This CDR3 contains 14 residues. The trim removed 3 bases at V and 5 bases at J, leaving 3 bases unmatched. Germline CDR1 is SEHNR and CDR2 is FQNEAQ (reference sequence).

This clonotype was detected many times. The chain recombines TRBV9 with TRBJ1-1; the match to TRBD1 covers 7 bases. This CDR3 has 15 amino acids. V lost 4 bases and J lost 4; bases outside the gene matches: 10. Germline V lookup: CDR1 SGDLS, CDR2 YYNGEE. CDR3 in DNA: TGTGCCAGCAGCCCTGTAGACAGGGCTCCCACTGAAGCTTTCTTT. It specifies CASSPVDRAPTEAFF.

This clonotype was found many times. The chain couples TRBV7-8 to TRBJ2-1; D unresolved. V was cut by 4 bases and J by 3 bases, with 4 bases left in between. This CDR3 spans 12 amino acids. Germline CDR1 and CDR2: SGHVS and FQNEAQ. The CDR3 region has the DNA TGTGCCAGCAGCTCCCTCTACAATGAGCAGTTCTTC. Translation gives CASSSLYNEQFF.

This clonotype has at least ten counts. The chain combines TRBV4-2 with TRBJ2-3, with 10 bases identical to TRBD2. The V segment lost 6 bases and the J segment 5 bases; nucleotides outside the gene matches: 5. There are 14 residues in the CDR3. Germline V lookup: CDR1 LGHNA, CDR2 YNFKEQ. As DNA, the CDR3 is TGTGCCAGCAGTCCCCGACTAGCGGGAGATACGCAGTATTTT. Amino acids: CASSPRLAGDTQYF.

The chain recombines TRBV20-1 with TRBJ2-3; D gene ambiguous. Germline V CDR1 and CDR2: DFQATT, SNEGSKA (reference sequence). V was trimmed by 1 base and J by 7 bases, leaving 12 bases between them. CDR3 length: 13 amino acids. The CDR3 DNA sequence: TGCAGTGCTAGAGGCCCAGAAGCAAATACGCAGTATTTT. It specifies CSARGPEANTQYF.

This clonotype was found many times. The CDR3 DNA sequence: TGCAGCGTTCAGTCCGCGCGGGAGCAGTACTTC. Translated, it gives CSVQSAREQYF. This rearrangement joins TRBV29-1 to TRBJ2-7; D not certain. The germline gives CDR1 SQVTM, CDR2 ANQGSEA. V lost 5 bases to trimming and J lost 7 bases, with 12 bases between them. CDR3 length: 11 amino acids.

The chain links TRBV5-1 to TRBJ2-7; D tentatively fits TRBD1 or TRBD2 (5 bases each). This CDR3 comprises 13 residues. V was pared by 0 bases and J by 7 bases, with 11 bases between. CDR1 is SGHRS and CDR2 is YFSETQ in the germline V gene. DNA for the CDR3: TGCGCCAGCAGCTTGGCCGGGACCCCGGAGCAGTACTTC. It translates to CASSLAGTPEQYF.

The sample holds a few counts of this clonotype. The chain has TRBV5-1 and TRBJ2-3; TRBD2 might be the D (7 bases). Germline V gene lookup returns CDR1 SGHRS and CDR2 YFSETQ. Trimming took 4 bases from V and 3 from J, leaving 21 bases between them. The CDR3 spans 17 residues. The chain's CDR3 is CASSPGARGRSTDTQYF. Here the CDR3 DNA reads TGCGCCAGCAGCCCGGGGGCGCGGGGGCGATCGACAGATACGCAGTATTTT. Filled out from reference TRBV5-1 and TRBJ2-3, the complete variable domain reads KAGVTQTPRYLIKTRGQQVTLSCSPISGHRSVSWYQQTPGQGLQFLFEYFSETQRNKGNFPGRFSGRQFSNSRSEMNVSTLELGDSALYLCASSPGARGRSTDTQYFGPGTRLTVL.

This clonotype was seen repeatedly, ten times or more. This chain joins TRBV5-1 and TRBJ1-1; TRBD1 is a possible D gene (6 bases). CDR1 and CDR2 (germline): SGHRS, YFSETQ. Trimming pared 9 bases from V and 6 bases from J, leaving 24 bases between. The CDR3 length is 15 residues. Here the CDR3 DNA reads TGCGCCACCTCAGAGGGGTCCCGCAACAGGGCTGAAGCTTTCTTT. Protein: CATSEGSRNRAEAFF.

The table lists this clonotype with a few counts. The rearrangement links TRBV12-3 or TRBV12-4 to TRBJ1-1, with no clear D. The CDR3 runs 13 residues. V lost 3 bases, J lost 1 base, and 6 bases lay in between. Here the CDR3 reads CASSFAENTEAFF. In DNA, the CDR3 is TGTGCCAGCAGTTTCGCGGAGAACACTGAAGCTTTCTTT.

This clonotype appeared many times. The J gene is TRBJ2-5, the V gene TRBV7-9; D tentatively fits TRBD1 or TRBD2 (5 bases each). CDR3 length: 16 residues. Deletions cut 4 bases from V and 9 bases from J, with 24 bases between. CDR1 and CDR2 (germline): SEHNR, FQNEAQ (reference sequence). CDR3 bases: TGTGCCAGCAGCTACGGACACGACGCGGCGACCGGGGCCCAGTACTTC. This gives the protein CASSYGHDAATGAQYF. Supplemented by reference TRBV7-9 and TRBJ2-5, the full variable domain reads DTGVSQNPRHKITKRGQNVTFRCDPISEHNRLYWYRQTLGQGPEFLTYFQNEAQLEKSRLLSDRFSAERPKGSFSTLEIQRTEQGDSAMYLCASSYGHDAATGAQYFGPGTRLLVL.

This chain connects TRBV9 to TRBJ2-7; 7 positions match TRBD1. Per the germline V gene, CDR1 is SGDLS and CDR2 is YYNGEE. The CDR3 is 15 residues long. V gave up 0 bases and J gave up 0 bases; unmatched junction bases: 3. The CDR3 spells CASSVETGSSYEQYF. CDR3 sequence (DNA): TGTGCCAGCAGCGTAGAGACAGGGAGCTCCTACGAGCAGTACTTC.

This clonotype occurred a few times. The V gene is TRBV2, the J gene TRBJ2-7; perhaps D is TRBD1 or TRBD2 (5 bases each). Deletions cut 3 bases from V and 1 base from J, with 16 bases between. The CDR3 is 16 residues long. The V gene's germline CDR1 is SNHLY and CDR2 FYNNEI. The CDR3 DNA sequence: TGTGCCAGCAGTGATTTTTGGTCGGGACGGTCCTACGAGCAGTACTTC. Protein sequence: CASSDFWSGRSYEQYF.

In nucleotides, the CDR3 is TGTGCCAGCAGCTTGTCAACCTGGGGCGTTTCACCCCTCCACTTT. As protein: CASSLSTWGVSPLHF. The chain links TRBV11-1 to TRBJ1-6, with TRBD1 as a possible D gene (5 bases). Trimming left V 3 bases short and J 9 bases short, with 15 bases between. Germline lookup yields CDR1 SGHAT and CDR2 FQDESV (reference sequence). This CDR3 is built from 15 residues.

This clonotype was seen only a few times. The CDR3 protein is CASSDVIGIDTQYF. The CDR3 bases are TGTGCCAGCAGTGACGTAATAGGTATAGATACGCAGTATTTT. V is TRBV6-1 and J is TRBJ2-3; no reliable D call. This CDR3 is 14 amino acids long. The V end was cut by 3 bases, the J end by 5 bases, with 12 bases between. Germline-derived CDR1 and CDR2 are MNHNS and SASEGT.

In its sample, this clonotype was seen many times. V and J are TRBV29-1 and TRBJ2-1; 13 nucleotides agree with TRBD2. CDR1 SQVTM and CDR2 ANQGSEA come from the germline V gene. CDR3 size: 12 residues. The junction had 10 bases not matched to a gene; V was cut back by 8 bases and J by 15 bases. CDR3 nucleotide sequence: TGCAGCTTAAGGACTAGCGGGAGTAAATGGTTCTTC. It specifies CSLRTSGSKWFF.

The CDR3 nucleotides are TGTGCCAGCAGTCCCGGGAGGGTCGGGTGGACCGGGGAGCTGTTTTTT. It encodes CASSPGRVGWTGELFF. This chain links TRBV6-2 or TRBV6-3 with TRBJ2-2; 8 nucleotides align to TRBD2. The V gene end was trimmed by 5 bases and the J gene end by 5 bases; junction bases not matched to a gene: 10. The CDR3 extends over 16 amino acids. Germline values: CDR1 MNHEY, CDR2 SVGEGT.

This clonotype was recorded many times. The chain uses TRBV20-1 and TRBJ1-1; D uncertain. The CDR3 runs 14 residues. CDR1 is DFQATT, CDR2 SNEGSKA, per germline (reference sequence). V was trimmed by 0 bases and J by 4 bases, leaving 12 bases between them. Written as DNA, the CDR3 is TGCAGTGCTAGAGATGGCAGTACCCTCACTGAAGCTTTCTTT. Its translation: CSARDGSTLTEAFF.

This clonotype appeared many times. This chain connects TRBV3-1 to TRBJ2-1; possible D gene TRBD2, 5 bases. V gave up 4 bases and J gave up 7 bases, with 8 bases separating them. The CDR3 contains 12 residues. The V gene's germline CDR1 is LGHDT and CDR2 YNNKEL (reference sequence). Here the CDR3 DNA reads TGTGCCAGCAGCCGCACGGGAAATGAGCAGTTCTTC. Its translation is CASSRTGNEQFF.